The present TCR beta chain was sequenced within a study of shared clonotypes between healthy human individuals. Assay: immunoSEQ multiplex PCR; the TCRdb copy retains only in-frame clones and omits some. The table has about 2.4 million clones, 85% to 95% seen once. CDR1 is MDHEN and CDR2 is SYDVKM in the germline V gene. Unmatched junction bases numbered 15, after V lost 5 bases and J lost 6 bases. CDR3 length: 17 residues. Sequenced: naive CD4+ T cells sorted from blood. Regarding subset: CD45RA+ positively selected. The chain combines TRBV28 with TRBJ2-7; 11 positions agree with TRBD1. This sequence originates from a man aged 18-30 years in good health. The CDR3 nucleotides read TGTGCCAGCAGTGGGGGTACCTGGGGACAGGGGGGCGGCGAGCAGTACTTC. Protein: CASSGGTWGQGGGEQYF.